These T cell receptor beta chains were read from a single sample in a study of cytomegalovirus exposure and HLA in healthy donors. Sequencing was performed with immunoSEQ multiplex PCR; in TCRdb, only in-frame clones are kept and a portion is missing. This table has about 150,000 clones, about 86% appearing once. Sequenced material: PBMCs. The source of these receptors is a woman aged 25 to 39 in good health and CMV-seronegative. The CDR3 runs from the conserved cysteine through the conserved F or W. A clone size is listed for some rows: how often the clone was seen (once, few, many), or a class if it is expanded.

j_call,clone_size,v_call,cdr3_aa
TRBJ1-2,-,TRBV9,CASSAGYYGYTF
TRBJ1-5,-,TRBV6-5,CASSYTREAQPQHF
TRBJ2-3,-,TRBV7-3,CASSLRGWTALSRGLRGADTQYF
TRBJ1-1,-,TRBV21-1,CASNGQCEAFF
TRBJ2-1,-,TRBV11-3,CASSLGSDEQFF
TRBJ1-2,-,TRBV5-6,CASSLSNRRPYGYTF
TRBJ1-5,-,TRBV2,CASSGTGTGLLNQPQHF
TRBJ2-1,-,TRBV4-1,CASSLIGGQEQFF
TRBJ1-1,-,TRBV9,CASGQGSPAEAFF
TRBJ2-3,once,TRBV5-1,CASSLERQGALSTDTQYF
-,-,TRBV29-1,CSGAGGDSYEQYF
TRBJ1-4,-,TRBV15,CATSRGDRAGANEKLFF
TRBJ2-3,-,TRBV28,CASSFIVTDTQYF
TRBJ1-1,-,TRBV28,CASSLFVGGTEAFF
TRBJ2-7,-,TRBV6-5,CASSPRTGLSYEQYF
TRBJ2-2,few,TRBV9,CASSAGNTGELFF
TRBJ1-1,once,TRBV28,CASSLGGLSEAFF
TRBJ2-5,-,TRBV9,CASSVGGGLQETQYF
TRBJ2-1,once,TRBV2,CASSKREGRFNEQFF
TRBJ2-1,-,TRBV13,CASSLEGSGDPSSYNEQFF
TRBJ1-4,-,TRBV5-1,CASKGGDREKLFF
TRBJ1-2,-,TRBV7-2,CASSFDRGLVSVYGYTF
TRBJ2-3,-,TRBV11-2,CASSQIRVTDTQYF
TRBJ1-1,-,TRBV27,CASSPRQGLNTEAFF
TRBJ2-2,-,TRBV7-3,CASSPGTGAGELFF
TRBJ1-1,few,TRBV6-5,CAAQTVTEAFF
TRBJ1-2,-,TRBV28,CASRGGTGGSYGYTF
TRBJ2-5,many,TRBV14,CASSQWSQETQYF
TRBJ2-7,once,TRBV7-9,CASSHPMTGASYEQYF
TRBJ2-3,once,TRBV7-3,CASSRLAGGRETQYF
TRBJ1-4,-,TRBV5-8,CASSLENPAVKLFF
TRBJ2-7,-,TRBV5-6,CASSLGPEASEQYF
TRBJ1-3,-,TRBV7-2,CASSMIQGGTIYF
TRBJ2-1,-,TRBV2,CASSEAGHPGGIF
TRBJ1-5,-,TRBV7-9,CSSSLSGGGQPQHF
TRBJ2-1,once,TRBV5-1,CASSLGGNEQFF
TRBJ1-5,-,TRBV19,CASSLRGTVGNQPQHF
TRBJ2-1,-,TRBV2,CASNSGGSNEQFF
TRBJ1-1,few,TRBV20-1,CSAVKNAAFF
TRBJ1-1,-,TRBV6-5,CASSYSAEMNTEAFF
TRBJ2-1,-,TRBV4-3,CASSQDRGGVTFEQFF
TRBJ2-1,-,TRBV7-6,CASSPRRVDLKRERDVNEQFF
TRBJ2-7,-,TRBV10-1,CATKSGDRSSYEQYF
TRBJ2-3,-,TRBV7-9,CASSLGAGGSDTQYF
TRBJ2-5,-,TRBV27,CASSLLTGGPQETQYF